The clone carrying this T cell receptor (beta chain) was seen ten or more times. The sample originates from a study of molecular identifiers for immune sequencing clone quantification. Sorting defined naive CD8 T cells as CD8+CD4-CCR7+CD45RA+. Previously described methods with listed TCR primers produced the bulk TCR libraries. TCRdb reanalysed the PCR reads using MiXCR and keeps one entry per CDR3 protein. The repertoire holds about 40,000 distinct CDR3 sequences, with about 24% as singletons. V gave up 4 bases and J gave up 0 bases, with 10 bases separating them. CDR1 is DFQATT, CDR2 SNEGSKA, per germline (reference sequence). This CDR3 is 14 amino acids long.

The sequenced sample was naive CD8+ T cells from blood, with Jurkat cell RNA spiked in. Subset meaning: FACS-sorted CD8+CD4-CCR7+CD45RA+ naive T cells. The chain employs TRBV20-1 and TRBJ2-1; no firm D call. The clonotype was recovered from a human donor in good health. Some libraries in this study had Jurkat cell RNA spiked in. The CDR3 is CSANPTGSYNEQFF. DNA for the CDR3: TGCAGTGCTAACCCCACCGGCTCCTACAATGAGCAGTTCTTC.